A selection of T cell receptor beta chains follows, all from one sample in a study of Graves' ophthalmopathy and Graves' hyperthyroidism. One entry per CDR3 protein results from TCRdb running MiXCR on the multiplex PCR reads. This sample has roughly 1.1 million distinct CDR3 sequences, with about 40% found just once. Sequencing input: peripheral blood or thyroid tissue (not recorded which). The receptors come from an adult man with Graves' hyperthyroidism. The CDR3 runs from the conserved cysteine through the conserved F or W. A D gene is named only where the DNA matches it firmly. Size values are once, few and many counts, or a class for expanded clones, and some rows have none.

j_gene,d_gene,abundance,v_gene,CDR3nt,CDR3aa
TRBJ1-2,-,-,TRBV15,TGTGCCACCAGCAGATCCGGGTCGCTCTCCGGCTACACCTTC,CATSRSGSLSGYTF
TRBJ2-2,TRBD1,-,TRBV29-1,TGCAGCGATCGGGCTCCGGGGGGACAGGGCAATCGGGATAGCACCGGGGAGCTGTTTTTT,CSDRAPGGQGNRDSTGELFF
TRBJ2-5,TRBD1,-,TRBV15,TGTGCCACCAGCGTCGACAGGGGTTTGCGAGAGACCCAGTACTTC,CATSVDRGLRETQYF
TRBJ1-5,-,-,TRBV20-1,TGCAGTGCTAGAGATCCTAGCGGGAGGCAAGAGACCCAGCATTTT,CSARDPSGRQETQHF
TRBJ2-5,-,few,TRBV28,TGTGCCAGCAGCCAAGCCCGGGGGTGGGAGACCCAGTACTTC,CASSQARGWETQYF
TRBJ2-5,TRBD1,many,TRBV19,TGTGCCAGTAGTATCCAAATCAACAGGGGAGAGACCCAGTACTTC,CASSIQINRGETQYF
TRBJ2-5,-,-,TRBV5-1,TGCGCCAGCAGCTCTCGACTAGTCGAGACCCAGTACTTC,CASSSRLVETQYF
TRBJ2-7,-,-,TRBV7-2,TGTGCCAGCAGCCGGGGACCAATGTACGAGCAGTACTTC,CASSRGPMYEQYF
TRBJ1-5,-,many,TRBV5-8,TGTGCCAGCAGCTCGCCCCGGAGAGAGGGTCAGCCCCAGCATTTT,CASSSPRREGQPQHF
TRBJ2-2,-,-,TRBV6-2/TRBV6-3,TGTGCCGGCAGTTACATCACCGGGGAGCTGTTTTTT,CAGSYITGELFF
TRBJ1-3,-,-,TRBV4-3,TGCGCCAGCAGCCAATCCACTGCCTCTGGAAACACCATATATTTT,CASSQSTASGNTIYF
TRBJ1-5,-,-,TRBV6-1,TGTGCCAGCAGTGAAATCAGGGTCCGGAATCAGCCCCATCATTTT,CASSEIRVRNQPHHF
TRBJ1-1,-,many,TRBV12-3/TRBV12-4,TGTGCCAGCCGAACAGGGATGTCTGAAGCTTTCTTT,CASRTGMSEAFF
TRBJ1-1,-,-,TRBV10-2,TGTGCCAGCAGTGAAGCGGGCGGACAGAACACTGAAGCTTTCTTT,CASSEAGGQNTEAFF
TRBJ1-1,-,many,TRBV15,TGTGCCACCAGCAGCCCTACAGGATACACTGAAGCTTTCTTT,CATSSPTGYTEAFF
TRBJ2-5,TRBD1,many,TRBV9,TGTGCCAGCAGTCCAGGACAGGGTGGAGAGACCCAGTACTTC,CASSPGQGGETQYF
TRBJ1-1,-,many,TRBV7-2,TGTGCCAGCAGGTCGTTGGGGGGGAACACTGAAGCTTTCTTT,CASRSLGGNTEAFF
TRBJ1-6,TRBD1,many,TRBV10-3,TGTGCCATCAGTAGGACAGGGAAGGATATTGGTTCACCCCTCCACTTT,CAISRTGKDIGSPLHF
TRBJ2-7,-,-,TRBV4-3,TGCGCCAGCAGCCAAGAGCTGACCCAGCACTACTACGAGCAGTACTTC,CASSQELTQHYYEQYF
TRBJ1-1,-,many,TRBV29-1,TGCAGCGTTGAAGATCGTCTGGGAAACACTGAAGCTTTCTTT,CSVEDRLGNTEAFF
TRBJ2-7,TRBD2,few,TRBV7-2,TGTGCCAGCAGCTTCGCTAGCGGGAGGACTAGGGAGCAGTACTTC,CASSFASGRTREQYF
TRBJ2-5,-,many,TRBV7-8,TGTGCCAGCAGCTTAAGTTCAGGGGTGGAGACCCAGTACTTC,CASSLSSGVETQYF
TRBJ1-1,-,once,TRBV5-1,TGCGCCAGCAGCTTGGCCGGTTCAAGTTTGAACACTGAAGCTTTCTTT,CASSLAGSSLNTEAFF
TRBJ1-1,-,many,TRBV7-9,TGTGCCAGCAGCTCAGAAGAGGTGAACACTGAAGCTTTCTTT,CASSSEEVNTEAFF
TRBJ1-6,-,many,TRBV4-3,TGCGCCAGCAGCCGGTTCGTAGGAAATTCACCCCTCCACTTT,CASSRFVGNSPLHF
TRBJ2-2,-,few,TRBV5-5,TGTGCCAGCAGCCACGTGGTAGGCTCGAACACCGGGGAGCTGTTTTTT,CASSHVVGSNTGELFF
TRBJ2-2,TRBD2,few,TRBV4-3,TGCGCCAGCAGCCAAGACGGGACTAGGGACACCGGGGAGCTGTTTTTT,CASSQDGTRDTGELFF
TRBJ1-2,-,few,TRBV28,TGTGCCAGCAGTCCGGGGACAAGGAACGCAAATGGCTACACCTTC,CASSPGTRNANGYTF
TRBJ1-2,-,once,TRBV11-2,TGTGCCAGCAGCTGGACACAGGCGCGCTATGGCTACACCTTC,CASSWTQARYGYTF
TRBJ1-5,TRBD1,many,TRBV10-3,TGTGCCATCAGTGAGAGACAGGGGTTCAATCAGCCCCAGCATTTT,CAISERQGFNQPQHF
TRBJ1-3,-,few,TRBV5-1,TGCGCCAGCAGGGAATGGCACGGGACGGCGATTAGCTCTGGAAACACCATATATTTT,CASREWHGTAISSGNTIYF
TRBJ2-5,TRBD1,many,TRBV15,TGTGCCACCAGCAGTTGGGGACAGGGCACCTGGGCCTACCAAGAGACCCAGTACTTC,CATSSWGQGTWAYQETQYF
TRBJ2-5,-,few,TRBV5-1,TGCGCCAGCAGCCTCTATTACGGGATTCAAGAGACCCAGTACTTC,CASSLYYGIQETQYF
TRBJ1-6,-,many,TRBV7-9,TGTGCCAGCAGCTCCACGGAACGGACTAATTCACCCCTCCACTTT,CASSSTERTNSPLHF
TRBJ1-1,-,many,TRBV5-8,TGTGCCAGCAGCTTGTGGTCAGGGAGCACTGAAGCTTTCTTT,CASSLWSGSTEAFF
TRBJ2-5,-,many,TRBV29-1,TGCAGCGTCCAACAGGGCGGCGGGGAGACCCAGTACTTC,CSVQQGGGETQYF
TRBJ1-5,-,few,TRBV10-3,TGTGCCATCAGTGCCGACGGATTGAATCAGCCCCAGCATTTT,CAISADGLNQPQHF
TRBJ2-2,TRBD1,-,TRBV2,TGTGCCAGCAGTCCAAGGACAGGGAAGACGAACACCGGGGAGCTGTTTTTT,CASSPRTGKTNTGELFF
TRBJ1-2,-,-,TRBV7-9,TGTGCCAGCAGCTTAATAACAGGGTTCTATGGCTACACCTTC,CASSLITGFYGYTF
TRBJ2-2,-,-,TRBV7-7,TGTGCCAGCAGCGGCGGAACAGACAACACCGGGGAGCTGTTTTTT,CASSGGTDNTGELFF
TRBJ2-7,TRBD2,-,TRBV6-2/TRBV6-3,TGTGCCAGCACCTACTCCGGTAGCGGGCGAGCCTACGAGCAGTACTTC,CASTYSGSGRAYEQYF
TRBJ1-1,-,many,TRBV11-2,TGTGCCAGCAGCTCGATTCGCCTGATGAACACTGAAGCTTTCTTT,CASSSIRLMNTEAFF
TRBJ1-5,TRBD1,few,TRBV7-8,TGTGCCAGCAGCTACAGGGGAGCCGATCCCCAGCATTTT,CASSYRGADPQHF
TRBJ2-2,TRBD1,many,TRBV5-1,TGCGCCAGCAGCGCCCGGGACAGGAACACCGGGGAGCTGTTTTTT,CASSARDRNTGELFF
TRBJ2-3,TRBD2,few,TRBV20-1,TGCAGTGCTAGAGCGGGGGGGCACTCAGATACGCAGTATTTT,CSARAGGHSDTQYF
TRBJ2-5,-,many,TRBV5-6,TGTGCCAGCAGCTTACGGACCTCCTCCGGGACCCAGTACTTC,CASSLRTSSGTQYF
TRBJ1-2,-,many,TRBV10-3,TGTGCCATCAGTGAGGACACCAGTCGGGAGATAGATCACACCTTC,CAISEDTSREIDHTF
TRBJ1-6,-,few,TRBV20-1,TGCAGTGCTAGAGATCAGAGAGAAGAGCCAGGGTATTCACCCCTCCACTTT,CSARDQREEPGYSPLHF
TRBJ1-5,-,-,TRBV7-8,TGTGCCAGCAGTCCTTTGGGTAGCAATCAGCCCCAGCATTTT,CASSPLGSNQPQHF
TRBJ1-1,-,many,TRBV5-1,TGCGCCAGCAGCTCGCAAGGTATCAGGGGAAACACTGAAGCTTTCTTT,CASSSQGIRGNTEAFF
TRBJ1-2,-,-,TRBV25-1,TGTGCCAGCAGCGTTTTGGGGCAGCTCCAAACGACTGGCTACACCTTC,CASSVLGQLQTTGYTF
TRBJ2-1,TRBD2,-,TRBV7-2,TGTGCCAGCAGCTTAGCGGTCAGCGGGGGCTACAATGAGCAGTTCTTC,CASSLAVSGGYNEQFF
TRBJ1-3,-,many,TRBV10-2,TGCGCCAGCAGTGAAACCCGGGTTTCTGGAAACACCATATATTTT,CASSETRVSGNTIYF
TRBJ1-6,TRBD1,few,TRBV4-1,TGCGCCAGCAGCCAAGTCAAAAGCGGGACAGGGTATAATTCACCCCTCCACTTT,CASSQVKSGTGYNSPLHF